This TCR beta chain was profiled in a study of cytomegalovirus exposure and HLA in healthy donors. About the study: Membership in the Caucasian-associated ancestry cluster was found for 81% of approximately 380 genotyped donors. Broader study findings: Some public TCRs appeared in many individuals, while most sequences were rare. The availability of immune exposure information extended only to CMV serostatus.

V was cut by 5 bases and J by 1 base, with 14 bases left in between. The germline gives CDR1 SGHVS, CDR2 FNYEAQ. CDR3 size: 15 residues. A multiplex PCR was run with 60 Vbeta primers and 13 Jbeta primers. Profiling relied on immunoSEQ multiplex PCR, and the TCRdb table lists in-frame clones only, not all of them. The table records about 180,000 clones, about 78% of them present only once. This clone was detected only once. The target antigen is unknown. Sample: PBMCs. This clonotype was obtained from a man aged 55-75 years in good health and CMV-seronegative. The chain carries TRBV7-6 and TRBJ1-1; D might be TRBD1 (6 bases). DNA for the CDR3: TGTGCCAGCAGCCCGGAGGGGGGGAAGAACACTGAAGCTTTCTTT. Encoded protein: CASSPEGGKNTEAFF.